This entry describes one T cell receptor (beta chain). The data were taken from a study of cytomegalovirus exposure and HLA in healthy donors. Here immunoSEQ multiplex PCR was the method, and the copy in TCRdb shows in-frame clones only, minus some. The sample lists some 240,000 clones, 70% to 90% occurring once. This sequence was found in a woman between 25 and 40 years old in good health and CMV-seropositive. Material for sequencing was PBMCs.

This chain's CDR3 is CASSPARGTYEQYF. The CDR3 DNA is TGTGCCAGCAGTCCGGCCAGGGGCACCTACGAGCAGTACTTC. This sequence joins TRBV6-6 and TRBJ2-7; a possible D gene is TRBD1 (6 bases). The germline V gene has CDR1 MNHNY and CDR2 SVGAGI (reference sequence). The V end lost 5 bases, the J end lost 2 bases, and 13 bases lay between the germline ends. The CDR3 is 14 amino acids.